A single sample is the source of the 4 T cell receptor beta chains below, sequenced in a study of cytotoxic CD8 clonotypes in ibrutinib-treated CLL. Method: immunoSEQ multiplex PCR; TCRdb's copy keeps in-frame clones and lacks some. Found here are 20,000 to 25,000 clones, roughly 65% of them singletons; the top ten hold around 30%. The material was PBMCs, obtained after 24 months of ibrutinib treatment. The receptors originated from a human donor with chronic lymphocytic leukemia.

The chain uses TRBV5-1 and TRBJ2-3; D is uncertain. V dropped 5 bases and J dropped 2 bases, with 18 bases sitting between them. The CDR3 has 16 residues. Germline V CDR1 and CDR2: SGHRS, YFSETQ. The DNA for the CDR3 is TGCGCCAGCAGTTTTCGTGGGCCGCCGGCCACAGATACGCAGTATTTT. Its protein is CASSFRGPPATDTQYF.

Only one count was recorded for this clone. This rearrangement joins TRBV19 to TRBJ2-5; 15 bases align to TRBD2. V was pared by 5 bases and J by 1 base, with 8 bases of the junction left unmatched. CDR1 and CDR2 (germline): LNHDA, SQIVND (reference sequence). The CDR3 extends over 18 amino acids. The CDR3: CASSPGLAGGPGQETQYF. The CDR3 DNA reads as TGTGCCAGTAGTCCTGGACTAGCGGGGGGGCCAGGCCAAGAGACCCAGTACTTC.

This clone occurred a few times. The chain is built from TRBV6-1 and TRBJ1-1; D not certain. Per germline, CDR1 MNHNS and CDR2 SASEGT. There are 13 residues in the CDR3. The V end lost 4 bases, the J end lost 1 base, and 7 bases lay between the germline ends. The CDR3 sequence is CASSVSQNTEAFF. The CDR3 DNA is TGTGCCAGCAGTGTAAGCCAGAACACTGAAGCTTTCTTT.

The CDR3 nucleotides are TGTGCCGTCCGTCAGGGGGTCACCGGGGAGCTGTTTTTT. Protein: CAVRQGVTGELFF. V gene TRBV27 combines with J gene TRBJ2-2, with 7 positions matching TRBD1. Germline V gene data show CDR1 as MNHEY and CDR2 as SMNVEV (reference sequence). Trimming removed 11 bases from V and 4 bases from J; junction bases left unmatched: 7. The CDR3 covers 13 residues.